Presented here are 30 T cell receptor beta chains from one specimen sequenced in a study of blood T cell repertoires in COVID-19. Clones were sequenced by immunoSEQ multiplex PCR, and TCRdb holds only the in-frame ones, with some missing. The data hold some 64,000 clones, with 84% observed a single time. The source material was peripheral blood. These receptors all come from a man aged 55 to 70 with COVID-19, enrolled during active disease.

The genes are TRBV28 and TRBJ1-4, with 8 bases fitting TRBD1. Trimming took 8 bases from V and 7 from J; bases not matched to a gene: 12. Germline loops: CDR1 MDHEN, CDR2 SYDVKM. There are 15 residues in the CDR3. The CDR3 coding sequence is TGTGCCAGCTTCCCCCCGCAGGGGGCGGTTGAAAAACTGTTTTTT. Translated: CASFPPQGAVEKLFF.

The chain recombines TRBV4-2 with TRBJ2-1; TRBD2 might be the D (6 bases). V lost 0 bases and J 6 bases, leaving 24 bases between the germline ends. Germline V gene sequence: CDR1 LGHNA, CDR2 YNFKEQ. There are 19 residues in the CDR3. The chain's CDR3 is CASSQDPAEERVWGNEQFF. DNA for the CDR3: TGTGCCAGCAGCCAAGATCCCGCGGAAGAGCGGGTATGGGGCAATGAGCAGTTCTTC.

The chain links TRBV7-2 to TRBJ1-5; D perhaps matches TRBD1 (5 bases). The germline V gene has CDR1 SGHTA and CDR2 FQGNSA. Trimming removed 3 bases from V and 5 bases from J, with 11 bases in between. There are 14 residues in the CDR3. The CDR3 spells CASSFRGIDQPQHF. CDR3 nucleotide sequence: TGTGCCAGCAGCTTTCGGGGGATTGATCAGCCCCAGCATTTT. Based on the CDR3 plus reference TRBV7-2 and TRBJ1-5, the full variable domain is GAGVSQSPSNKVTEKGKDVELRCDPISGHTALYWYRQSLGQGLEFLIYFQGNSAPDKSGLPSDRFSAERTGGSVSTLTIQRTQQEDSAVYLCASSFRGIDQPQHFGDGTRLSIL.

This clone was seen only a few times. The rearrangement links TRBV4-1 to TRBJ2-3; 7 nucleotides agree with TRBD2. Germline CDR1 MGHRA, CDR2 YSYEKL. V trimming: 1 base; J trimming: 6 bases; junction bases outside the gene matches: 7. CDR3 length: 15 amino acids. The CDR3 DNA is TGCGCCAGCAGCCAAGGACTAGCCCCACCGGATACGCAGTATTTT. Protein product: CASSQGLAPPDTQYF.

This clone has only one observation. The rearrangement joins TRBV5-1 to TRBJ2-7, with 9 positions matching TRBD1. From germline, CDR1 is SGHRS and CDR2 YFSETQ. This CDR3 comprises 18 residues. J was trimmed by 6 bases and V by 5 bases; bases with no gene match: 21. CDR3 nucleotide sequence: TGCGCCAGCAGACAGGGGGCTCTTGGCGGGGCGACCGCTACCGAGCAGTACTTC. It translates to CASRQGALGGATATEQYF.

The chain is built from TRBV11-2 and TRBJ2-6, with 8 bases fitting TRBD1. The CDR3 sequence is 18 residues long. Germline CDR1 reads SGHAT; CDR2 reads FQNNGV. V shed 7 bases, J shed 0 bases, and the junction held 11 bases outside the gene matches. The DNA of the CDR3 is TGTGCCAGCACCGGATGGGGCAGGGGGCCCTCTGGGGCCAACGTCCTGACTTTC. Protein product: CASTGWGRGPSGANVLTF.

The chain joins TRBV28 to TRBJ1-2, with D perhaps TRBD1 (5 bases). The CDR3 is 15 residues long. The germline V and J ends were trimmed by 7 bases and 5 bases, with 20 bases remaining between them. Looked up from germline, CDR1 is MDHEN and CDR2 is SYDVKM. The CDR3 region is CASTSHGTGMYGYTF. CDR3 in DNA: TGTGCCAGCACCAGCCATGGGACTGGAATGTATGGCTACACCTTC.

The chain recombines TRBV11-2 with TRBJ1-2; D not resolved. The CDR3 runs to 13 residues. Germline CDR1 reads SGHAT; CDR2 reads FQNNGV. The V and J ends lost 1 base and 8 bases respectively, with 11 bases between them. CDR3 in amino acids: CASSLASLGGYTF. Written as DNA, the CDR3 is TGTGCCAGCAGCTTAGCATCCTTGGGCGGCTACACCTTC.

The J gene is TRBJ2-3, the V gene TRBV29-1; D might be TRBD1 (6 bases). Germline V gene lookup returns CDR1 SQVTM and CDR2 ANQGSEA. The CDR3 totals 14 residues. V lost 6 bases, J lost 2 bases, and 15 bases lay in between. CDR3 in DNA: TGCAGCGTGGCACAGGGTACCGTCACAGATACGCAGTATTTT. It is translated as CSVAQGTVTDTQYF.

V gene TRBV6-5 combines with J gene TRBJ2-2, with 10 bases that match TRBD1. Trimming cost V 2 bases and J 6 bases; bases outside gene matches: 6. The CDR3 spans 16 residues. Germline V lookup: CDR1 MNHEY, CDR2 SVGAGI. The CDR3 DNA reads TGTGCCAGCAGTTACGGGACAGGGGTAGGCTCCGGGGAGCTGTTTTTT. It codes for CASSYGTGVGSGELFF.

This clone was recorded only once. The genes are TRBV12-3 or TRBV12-4 and TRBJ1-1; D not certain. The CDR3 consists of 13 residues. Trimming removed 3 bases at V and 2 bases at J, with 7 bases between. The CDR3 nucleotides read TGTGCCAGCAGTTTTAGCGAAAACACTGAAGCTTTCTTT. This sequence encodes CASSFSENTEAFF.

The chain combines TRBV18 with TRBJ2-7; D not certain. In germline, CDR1 is KGHSH, CDR2 LQKENI. V lost 1 base and J 2 bases, leaving 21 bases between the germline ends. CDR3 length equals 18 residues. CDR3 sequence: CASSPLPSLIRATYEQYF. DNA for the CDR3: TGTGCCAGCTCACCACTCCCCTCGCTCATACGAGCGACCTACGAGCAGTACTTC.

The chain combines TRBV19 with TRBJ2-7, with a possible D match to TRBD1 (6 bases). V lost 3 bases and J lost 0, with 12 bases in between. This CDR3 spans 15 amino acids. Germline loops: CDR1 LNHDA, CDR2 SQIVND (reference sequence). CDR3 residues: CASSISLDSSYEQYF. The CDR3 nucleotides read TGTGCCAGTAGTATCTCTTTGGACAGCTCCTACGAGCAGTACTTC.

V and J are TRBV10-3 and TRBJ2-2; 10 bases agree with TRBD2. The CDR3 is 16 amino acids. J lost 7 bases, V lost 4 bases, and 9 bases had no gene match. CDR1 is ENHRY, CDR2 SYGVKD, per germline. CDR3 DNA sequence: TGTGCCATCAGTGGAGTAAGCGGGGGGGCCGGCGGGGAGCTGTTTTTT. Amino acid sequence: CAISGVSGGAGGELFF.

The rearrangement joins TRBV5-1 to TRBJ1-2, with D possibly matching TRBD1 (6 bases). The V gene lost 4 bases and the J gene lost 0 bases, with 13 bases spanning the gap. The CDR3 sequence is 15 residues long. The V gene's germline CDR1 is SGHRS and CDR2 YFSETQ. The CDR3 DNA reads as TGCGCCAGCAGCGACGGACAGAGAACTAACTATGGCTACACCTTC. Amino acids: CASSDGQRTNYGYTF.

The chain recombines TRBV18 with TRBJ2-2; TRBD1 is a possible D gene (5 bases). From germline, CDR1 is KGHSH and CDR2 LQKENI. Trimming removed 3 bases at V and 4 bases at J, with 12 bases between. CDR3 size: 15 residues. CDR3 protein: CASSPSTAITGELFF. The CDR3 DNA follows: TGTGCCAGCTCACCTTCGACAGCCATCACCGGGGAGCTGTTTTTT.

The CDR3 sequence: CASSRQGALNSPLHF. CDR3 DNA: TGTGCCAGCAGTAGACAGGGAGCTCTTAATTCACCCCTCCACTTT. The J gene is TRBJ1-6, the V gene TRBV6-5, with TRBD1 identical over 7 bases. The CDR3 consists of 15 residues. V was pared by 5 bases and J by 6 bases, with 7 bases of the junction left unmatched. Germline CDR1 and CDR2: MNHEY and SVGAGI.

This clone was seen only a few times. This rearrangement joins TRBV12-3 or TRBV12-4 to TRBJ1-3, with 7 bases matching TRBD1. V gave up 6 bases and J gave up 2 bases; unmatched junction bases: 1. CDR3 length: 13 residues. Written as DNA, the CDR3 is TGTGCCAGCAGCACAGGGGCTGGAAACACCATATATTTT. This codes for CASSTGAGNTIYF.

The gene calls are TRBV28 and TRBJ2-3; D is possibly TRBD1 (5 bases). CDR3 length equals 15 residues. Trimming cost V 6 bases and J 5 bases, with 18 bases left between them. Germline CDR1 and CDR2: MDHEN and SYDVKM. DNA for the CDR3: TGTGCCAGCAGCAAGTTCCAGGGTAGCCTAGATACGCAGTATTTT. The encoded protein is CASSKFQGSLDTQYF.

The chain carries TRBV6-1 and TRBJ2-3; 12 nucleotides match TRBD1. Germline-derived CDR1 and CDR2 are MNHNS and SASEGT. The length of the CDR3 is 19 residues. The J segment lost 1 base and the V segment lost 3 bases, leaving 11 bases of the junction unmatched. The CDR3 spells CASSEEGTGGAYGTDTQYF. CDR3 sequence (DNA): TGTGCCAGCAGTGAGGAGGGGACAGGGGGCGCTTATGGCACAGATACGCAGTATTTT.

The CDR3 here is CASSDGSLGAATGEQYF. The DNA for the CDR3 is TGTGCCAGCAGTGACGGGTCCTTGGGAGCAGCTACCGGGGAGCAGTACTTC. The chain couples TRBV6-4 to TRBJ2-7; D is perhaps TRBD2 (5 bases). The CDR3 runs to 17 residues. The V end was cut by 2 bases, the J end by 7 bases, with 24 bases between. Germline CDR1 MRHNA, CDR2 SNTAGT.

The chain carries TRBV4-1 and TRBJ2-5; 11 bases match TRBD1. V shed 4 bases, J shed 2 bases, and the junction held 9 bases outside the gene matches. The CDR3 covers 17 residues. Germline CDR1 is MGHRA and CDR2 is YSYEKL. CDR3 sequence: CASSRGQGVLYQETQYF. In DNA, the CDR3 is TGCGCCAGCAGCCGGGGACAGGGGGTCTTATATCAAGAGACCCAGTACTTC.

Concerning this clone: No conserved phenylalanine or tryptophan ends this CDR3, so it is likely a read error. Because the CDR3's place on the DNA is in doubt, the DNA is left out and the CDR3 is given as listed by TCRdb. The rearrangement joins TRBV10-3 to TRBJ2-7; the D call of TRBD1 is as the table states it, not checked on the DNA. Termini included, the CDR3 measures 12 amino acids. Germline lookup yields CDR1 ENHRY and CDR2 SYGVKD. This CDR3 reads CAISLVRDRESL.

Only a few counts were recorded for this clone. The chain links TRBV28 to TRBJ1-5; 8 bases agree with TRBD1. Germline-derived CDR1 and CDR2 are MDHEN and SYDVKM. This CDR3 is 14 amino acids long. V lost 6 bases to trimming and J lost 5 bases; unmatched junction nucleotides: 6. CDR3 protein: CASRTTGEHQPQHF. DNA for the CDR3: TGTGCCAGCAGGACGACAGGGGAGCATCAGCCCCAGCATTTT.

The chain couples TRBV28 to TRBJ1-5; perhaps TRBD1 as D (5 bases). CDR1 MDHEN and CDR2 SYDVKM come from the germline V gene. The V end lost 5 bases, the J end lost 7 bases, and 15 bases lay between the germline ends. The CDR3 is 14 residues long. The CDR3 sequence: CASSKQGGVQPQHF. In nucleotides, the CDR3 is TGTGCCAGCAGTAAGCAGGGCGGCGTACAGCCCCAGCATTTT.

This rearrangement joins TRBV10-1 to TRBJ1-3; D might be TRBD1 (6 bases). Germline V CDR1 and CDR2: WNHNN, SYGVQD (reference sequence). This CDR3 region has 15 residues. With 8 bases removed from V and 0 bases from J, the gap between germline ends came to 14 bases. CDR3 region: CASGPGQSSGNTIYF. The CDR3 coding sequence is TGCGCCAGCGGTCCTGGACAGAGCTCTGGAAACACCATATATTTT.

The chain has TRBV7-3 and TRBJ2-3, with TRBD2 matching 9 bases. V shed 2 bases, J shed 4 bases, and the junction held 1 base outside the gene matches. From germline, CDR1 is SGHTA and CDR2 FQGTGA. This CDR3 is 14 amino acids long. The CDR3 sequence: CASSLASGADTQYF. CDR3 DNA: TGTGCCAGCAGCTTAGCTAGCGGGGCAGATACGCAGTATTTT.

There are a few counts of this clone. The chain employs TRBV5-1 and TRBJ1-1; D is possibly TRBD1 (5 bases). Germline assignment: CDR1 SGHRS and CDR2 YFSETQ. The CDR3 length is 14 residues. Trimming removed 4 bases at V and 7 bases at J, with 17 bases between. The CDR3 bases are TGCGCCAGCAGCCCCCAAGGGGCGAATGGTGAAGCTTTCTTT. Its protein product is CASSPQGANGEAFF.

DNA for the CDR3: TGTGCCAGCAGCTCCCCCTTGAAATGGCACTACGAGCAGTACTTC. Translation gives CASSSPLKWHYEQYF. This sequence joins TRBV7-2 and TRBJ2-7, with D unclear. CDR3 length: 15 amino acids. Germline-derived CDR1 and CDR2 are SGHTA and FQGNSA. Trimming shortened V by 4 bases and J by 3 bases, and 16 bases separated the two germline ends. The variable domain in full, completed from reference TRBV7-2 and TRBJ2-7, reads GAGVSQSPSNKVTEKGKDVELRCDPISGHTALYWYRQSLGQGLEFLIYFQGNSAPDKSGLPSDRFSAERTGGSVSTLTIQRTQQEDSAVYLCASSSPLKWHYEQYFGPGTRLTVT.

The chain employs TRBV30 and TRBJ2-3, with TRBD2 identical over 7 bases. The V gene's germline CDR1 is GTSNPN and CDR2 SVGIG (reference sequence). Losses at the gene ends were 6 bases for V and 3 bases for J; bases not matched to a gene: 12. This CDR3 contains 15 residues. The CDR3 here is CACPLGGAGTDTQYF. The CDR3 nucleotides are TGTGCCTGTCCCTTGGGGGGAGCGGGAACAGATACGCAGTATTTT.